One and the same sample provided the 16 T cell receptor beta chains below, sequenced in a study of graft-versus-host responses after intestinal transplantation. Method: immunoSEQ multiplex PCR; TCRdb's copy keeps in-frame clones and lacks some. The sample yields 90,000 to 130,000 clones, 90% to 95% seen once. These receptors have no identified antigens. The input for sequencing was unstimulated CD4+ T cells sorted from spleen or lymph node cells, taken before transplant. These receptors were obtained from a human donor who was the organ donor for an intestinal transplant.

The count of this clone is one. The V call is TRBV7-2, the J call TRBJ1-2, with TRBD1 as a possible D gene (5 bases). V gave up 5 bases and J gave up 4 bases, with 17 bases separating them. The germline V gene encodes CDR1 SGHTA and CDR2 FQGNSA. The CDR3 loop spans 15 amino acids. The chain's CDR3 is CASSAYGTPSYGYTF. In nucleotides, the CDR3 is TGTGCCAGCAGCGCATATGGGACGCCCTCCTATGGCTACACCTTC.

The chain uses TRBV4-2 and TRBJ1-1, with D possibly TRBD1 on 5 matching bases. CDR1 LGHNA and CDR2 YNFKEQ come from the germline V gene. Trimming took 0 bases from V and 11 from J, leaving 13 bases between them. This CDR3 contains 13 residues. CDR3 sequence reads: CASSQDPGRGAFF. The CDR3 DNA follows: TGTGCCAGCAGCCAAGATCCGGGACGAGGGGCTTTCTTT.

The CDR3 region is CASSLTGGGDTQYF. The CDR3 DNA sequence: TGCGCCAGCAGCCTGACAGGGGGAGGGGATACGCAGTATTTT. The chain links TRBV5-1 to TRBJ2-3, with 9 bases that match TRBD1. CDR3 length: 14 amino acids. With 4 bases clipped from V and 6 bases from J, the junction kept 6 bases outside the gene matches. Germline CDR1 and CDR2: SGHRS and YFSETQ.

The chain employs TRBV6-5 and TRBJ1-2, with a possible D match to TRBD1 (5 bases). The CDR3 runs 14 residues. V gave up 5 bases and J gave up 4 bases, with 14 bases separating them. Germline CDR1 is MNHEY and CDR2 is SVGAGI. The CDR3 here is CASSERGVTYGYTF. As DNA, the CDR3 is TGTGCCAGCAGTGAACGGGGGGTGACCTATGGCTACACCTTC.

The chain has TRBV11-2 and TRBJ2-1; 10 bases match TRBD2. Looked up from germline, CDR1 is SGHAT and CDR2 is FQNNGV. There are 18 residues in the CDR3. After removal of 0 bases from V and 4 bases from J, the junction contained 9 bases not matched to a gene. Here the CDR3 reads CASSLELAGGPNYNEQFF. The CDR3 DNA sequence: TGTGCCAGCAGCTTAGAATTAGCGGGAGGCCCAAATTACAATGAGCAGTTCTTC.

The CDR3 sequence: CASSLRTSGRVTDTQYF. As DNA, the CDR3 is TGTGCCAGCAGTCTAAGGACTAGCGGGAGAGTTACAGATACGCAGTATTTT. V gene TRBV27 combines with J gene TRBJ2-3; 13 bases are a match to TRBD2. Germline-derived CDR1 and CDR2 are MNHEY and SMNVEV (reference sequence). The CDR3 runs 17 residues. V dropped 5 bases and J dropped 3; count of bases not matched to a gene: 8.

This sequence joins TRBV6-6 and TRBJ1-5; no definite D call. The CDR3 contains 16 residues. V lost 0 bases and J lost 0, with 9 bases in between. Per the germline V gene, CDR1 is MNHNY and CDR2 is SVGAGI (reference sequence). The chain's CDR3 is CASSYSIQYSNQPQHF. In DNA, the CDR3 is TGTGCCAGCAGTTACTCGATCCAGTATAGCAATCAGCCCCAGCATTTT.

As for this clone: At one of its ends the junction is not consistent with the germline gene, which may arise from a read error. Additional DNA sequences in this sample encode the identical CDR3. V and J are TRBV7-2 and TRBJ1-1; TRBD1 agrees at 9 bases. This CDR3 comprises 16 residues. The germline V gene encodes CDR1 SGHTA and CDR2 FQGNSA. The CDR3 sequence is CASSLAGGQGKAEAFF. The CDR3 coding sequence is TGCGCCAGCAGCTTAGCTGGAGGACAGGGGAAGGCTGAAGCTTTCTTT.

The rearrangement links TRBV4-1 to TRBJ2-7; TRBD2 is a possible D gene (6 bases). Germline assignment: CDR1 MGHRA and CDR2 YSYEKL. Trimming cost V 0 bases and J 4 bases, with 13 bases left between them. The CDR3 contains 15 residues. As DNA, the CDR3 is TGCGCCAGCAGCCAAGATAGGTCAGGGAGGTACGAGCAGTACTTC. Its protein is CASSQDRSGRYEQYF.

The genes are TRBV10-3 and TRBJ2-1; the match to TRBD2 covers 14 bases. The CDR3 loop spans 18 amino acids. The germline V gene has CDR1 ENHRY and CDR2 SYGVKD. Trimming took 0 bases from V and 0 from J; bases not matched to a gene: 1. The CDR3: CAISESGLAGDSYNEQFF. The CDR3 DNA sequence: TGTGCCATCAGTGAGTCGGGACTAGCGGGAGACTCCTACAATGAGCAGTTCTTC.

This clone showed up just once. The chain recombines TRBV12-2 with TRBJ1-4. TRBV12-2 is flagged as a pseudogene. CDR3 length: 14 amino acids. This CDR3 is CASRFTGGIEKLFF. The DNA of the CDR3 is TGTGCAAGTCGCTTTACAGGAGGCATTGAAAAACTGTTTTTT.

The V and J genes are TRBV30 and TRBJ2-1; weak D call: TRBD1 (6 bases). The CDR3 totals 15 residues. In germline, CDR1 is GTSNPN, CDR2 SVGIG (reference sequence). The V end was cut by 0 bases, the J end by 8 bases, with 17 bases between. The CDR3 DNA reads TGTGCCTGGAGTGTAGGGTTAATACAGGGCTATGAGCAGTTCTTC. This gives the protein CAWSVGLIQGYEQFF.

The chain has TRBV2 and TRBJ1-4; no clear D. V lost 4 bases, J lost 8 bases, and 14 bases lay in between. Germline V lookup: CDR1 SNHLY, CDR2 FYNNEI. The CDR3 is made up of 14 amino acids. The CDR3 loop is CASSADGVGEKLFF. CDR3 DNA: TGTGCCAGCAGTGCTGATGGGGTAGGCGAAAAACTGTTTTTT. Filled out from reference TRBV2 and TRBJ1-4, the complete variable domain reads EPEVTQTPSHQVTQMGQEVILRCVPISNHLYFYWYRQILGQKVEFLVSFYNNEISEKSEIFDDQFSVERPDGSNFTLKIRSTKLEDSAMYFCASSADGVGEKLFFGSGTQLSVL.

The CDR3 region is CASSHEPSYEQYF. Here the CDR3 DNA reads TGCGCCAGCAGCCATGAACCTAGTTACGAGCAGTACTTC. J is TRBJ2-7 and V is TRBV4-3; D unclear. The CDR3 totals 13 residues. The V gene lost 3 bases and the J gene lost 4 bases, with 10 bases spanning the gap. CDR1 is LGHNA, CDR2 YSLEER, per germline.

V and J are TRBV19 and TRBJ2-1, with 8 bases aligning to TRBD2. Trimming took 0 bases from V and 1 from J; bases not matched to a gene: 11. CDR1 is LNHDA and CDR2 is SQIVND in the germline V gene (reference sequence). The CDR3 is 19 amino acids. The DNA for the CDR3 is TGTGCCAGTAGTATAGAGGCTAGCGGGCTGGGCATATCCTACAATGAGCAGTTCTTC. Encoded protein: CASSIEASGLGISYNEQFF.

This clone showed up just a few times. This chain joins TRBV5-1 and TRBJ1-2; a possible D gene is TRBD1 (6 bases). Trimming stripped 4 bases from V and 4 bases from J, with 14 bases between. Per the germline V gene, CDR1 is SGHRS and CDR2 is YFSETQ. This CDR3 region has 14 residues. The CDR3 region has the DNA TGCGCCAGCAGCCTAGAACAGGGACTCTATGGCTACACCTTC. It specifies CASSLEQGLYGYTF. Variable domain in full (rest from reference TRBV5-1 and TRBJ1-2): KAGVTQTPRYLIKTRGQQVTLSCSPISGHRSVSWYQQTPGQGLQFLFEYFSETQRNKGNFPGRFSGRQFSNSRSEMNVSTLELGDSALYLCASSLEQGLYGYTFGSGTRLTVV.